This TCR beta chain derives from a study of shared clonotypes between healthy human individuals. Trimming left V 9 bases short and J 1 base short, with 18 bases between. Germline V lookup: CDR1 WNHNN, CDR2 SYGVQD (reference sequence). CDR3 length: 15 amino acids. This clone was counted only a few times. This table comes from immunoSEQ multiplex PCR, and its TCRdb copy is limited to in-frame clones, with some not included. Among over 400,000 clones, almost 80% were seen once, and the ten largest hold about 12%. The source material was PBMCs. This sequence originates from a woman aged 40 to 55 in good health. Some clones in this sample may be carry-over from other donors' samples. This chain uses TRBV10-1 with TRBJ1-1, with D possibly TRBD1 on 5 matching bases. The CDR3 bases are TGCGCCAGGAACGGGACCGCGAATGAGAACACTGAAGCTTTCTTT. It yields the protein CARNGTANENTEAFF.